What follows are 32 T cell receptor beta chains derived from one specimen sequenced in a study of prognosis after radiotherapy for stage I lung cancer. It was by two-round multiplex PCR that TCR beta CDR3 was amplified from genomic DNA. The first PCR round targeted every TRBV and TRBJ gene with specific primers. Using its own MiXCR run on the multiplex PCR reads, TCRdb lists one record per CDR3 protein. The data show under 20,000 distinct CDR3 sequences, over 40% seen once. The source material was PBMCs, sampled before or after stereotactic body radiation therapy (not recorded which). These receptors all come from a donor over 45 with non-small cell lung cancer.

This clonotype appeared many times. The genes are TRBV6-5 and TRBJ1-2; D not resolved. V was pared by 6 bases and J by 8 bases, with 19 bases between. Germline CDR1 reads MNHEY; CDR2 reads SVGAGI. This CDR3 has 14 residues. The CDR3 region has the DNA TGTGCCAGCAGGTCTACAGCGACCCAAGGCGGCTACACCTTC. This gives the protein CASRSTATQGGYTF.

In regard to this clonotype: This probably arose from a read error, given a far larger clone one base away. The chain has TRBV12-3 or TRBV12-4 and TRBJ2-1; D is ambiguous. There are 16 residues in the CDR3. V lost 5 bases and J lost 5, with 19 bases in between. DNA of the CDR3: TGTGCCAGCAGTCCACCCGGGCCGCGAGGAGACAATGAGCAGTTCTTC. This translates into CASSPPGPRGDNEQFF.

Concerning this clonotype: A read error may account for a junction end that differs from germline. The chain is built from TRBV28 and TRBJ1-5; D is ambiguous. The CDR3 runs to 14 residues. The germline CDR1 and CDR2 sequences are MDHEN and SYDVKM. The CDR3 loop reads CASNLGRLNQLQHF. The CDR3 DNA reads TGTGCCAGCAACTTGGGCAGACTCAATCAGCTCCAGCATTTT.

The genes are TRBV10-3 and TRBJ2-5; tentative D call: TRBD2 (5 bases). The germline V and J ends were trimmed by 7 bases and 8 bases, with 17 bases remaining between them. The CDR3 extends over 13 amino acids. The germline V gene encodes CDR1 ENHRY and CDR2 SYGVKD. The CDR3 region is CAIKGALVDTQYF. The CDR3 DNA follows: TGTGCCATCAAGGGAGCCCTCGTGGATACCCAGTACTTC.

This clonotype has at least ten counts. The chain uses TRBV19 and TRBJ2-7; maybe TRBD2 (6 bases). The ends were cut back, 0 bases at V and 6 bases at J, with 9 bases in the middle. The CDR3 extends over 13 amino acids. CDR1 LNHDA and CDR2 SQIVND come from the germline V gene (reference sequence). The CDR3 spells CASSIDGGFEQYF. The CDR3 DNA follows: TGTGCCAGTAGTATAGATGGAGGGTTCGAGCAGTACTTC.

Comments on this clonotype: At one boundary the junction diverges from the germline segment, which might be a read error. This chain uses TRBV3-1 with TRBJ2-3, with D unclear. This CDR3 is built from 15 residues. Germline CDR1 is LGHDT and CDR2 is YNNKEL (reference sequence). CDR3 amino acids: CANSQGFSLSYTQYF. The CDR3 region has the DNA TGTGCCAACAGCCAAGGGTTTTCCTTGTCTTATACGCAGTATTTT.

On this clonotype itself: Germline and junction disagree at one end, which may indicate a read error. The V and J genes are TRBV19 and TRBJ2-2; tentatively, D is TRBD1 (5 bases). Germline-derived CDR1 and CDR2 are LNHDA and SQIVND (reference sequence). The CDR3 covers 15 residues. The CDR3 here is CASSIIQGPTGQLFF. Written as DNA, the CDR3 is TGTGCCAGTAGTATAATCCAGGGCCCCACCGGGCAGCTTTTTTTT.

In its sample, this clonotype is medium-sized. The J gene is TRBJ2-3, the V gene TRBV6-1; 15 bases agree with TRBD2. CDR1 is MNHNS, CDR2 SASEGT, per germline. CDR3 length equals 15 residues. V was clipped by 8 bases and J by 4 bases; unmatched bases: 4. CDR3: CASGRTSGGADTQYF. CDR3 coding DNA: TGTGCCAGCGGTAGGACTAGCGGGGGGGCAGATACGCAGTATTTT.

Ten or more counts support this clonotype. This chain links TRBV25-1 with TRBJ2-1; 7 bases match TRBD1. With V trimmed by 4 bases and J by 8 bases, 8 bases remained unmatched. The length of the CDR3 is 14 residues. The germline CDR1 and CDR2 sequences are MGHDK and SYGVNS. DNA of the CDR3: TGTGCCAGCAGTGTAGGAGAAGGGGGCGATGAGCAGTTCTTC. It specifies CASSVGEGGDEQFF.

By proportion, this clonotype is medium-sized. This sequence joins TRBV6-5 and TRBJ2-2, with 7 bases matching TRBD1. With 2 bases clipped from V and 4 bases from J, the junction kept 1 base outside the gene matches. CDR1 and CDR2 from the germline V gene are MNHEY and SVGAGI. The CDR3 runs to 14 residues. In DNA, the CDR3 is TGTGCCAGCAGTTACGACAGGGCCACCGGGGAGCTGTTTTTT. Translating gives CASSYDRATGELFF.

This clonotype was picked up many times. This CDR3 is CASTATVWGQGFAGELFF. The CDR3 bases are TGTGCCAGCACAGCCACTGTTTGGGGACAGGGTTTCGCCGGGGAGCTGTTTTTT. The genes are TRBV27 and TRBJ2-2, with 9 bases matching TRBD1. Germline CDR1 reads MNHEY; CDR2 reads SMNVEV (reference sequence). There are 18 residues in the CDR3. Trimming cost V 7 bases and J 6 bases; bases outside gene matches: 18.

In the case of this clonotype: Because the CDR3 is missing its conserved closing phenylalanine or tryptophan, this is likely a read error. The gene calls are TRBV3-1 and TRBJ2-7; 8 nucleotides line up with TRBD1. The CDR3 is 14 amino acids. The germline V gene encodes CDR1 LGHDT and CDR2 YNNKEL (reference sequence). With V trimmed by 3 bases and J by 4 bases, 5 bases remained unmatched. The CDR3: CASSHVQGAYEQYS. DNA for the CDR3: TGTGCCAGCAGCCACGTCCAGGGGGCGTACGAGCAGTACTCC.

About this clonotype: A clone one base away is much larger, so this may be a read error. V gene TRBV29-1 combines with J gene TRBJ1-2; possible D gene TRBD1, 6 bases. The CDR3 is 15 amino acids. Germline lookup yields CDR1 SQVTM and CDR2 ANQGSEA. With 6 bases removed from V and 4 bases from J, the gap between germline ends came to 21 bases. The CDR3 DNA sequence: TGCAGCGTCGTACCCCCTACAGGGTACTGCTATGGCTACACCTTC. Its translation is CSVVPPTGYCYGYTF.

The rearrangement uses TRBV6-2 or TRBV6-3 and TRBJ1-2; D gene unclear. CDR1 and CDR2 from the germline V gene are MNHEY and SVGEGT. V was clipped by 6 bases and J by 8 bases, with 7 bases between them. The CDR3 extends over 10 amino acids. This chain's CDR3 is CASSDPGYTF. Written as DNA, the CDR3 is TGTGCCAGCAGCGACCCCGGCTACACCTTC.

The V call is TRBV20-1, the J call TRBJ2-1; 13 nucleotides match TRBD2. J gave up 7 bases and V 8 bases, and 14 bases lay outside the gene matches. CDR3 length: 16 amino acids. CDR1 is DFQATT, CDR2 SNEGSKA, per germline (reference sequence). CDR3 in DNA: TGCAGTTCCACCGGGACTAGCGGGATGCTGGGAAATGAGCAGTTCTTC. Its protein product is CSSTGTSGMLGNEQFF.

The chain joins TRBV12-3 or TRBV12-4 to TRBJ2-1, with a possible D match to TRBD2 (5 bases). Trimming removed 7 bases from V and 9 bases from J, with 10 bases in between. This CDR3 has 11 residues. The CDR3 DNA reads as TGTGCCAGCAAGTCCGGGATTGAGCAGTTCTTC. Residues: CASKSGIEQFF.

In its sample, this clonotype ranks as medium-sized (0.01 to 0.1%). The CDR3 sequence is CASSTRLGSSYNEQFF. The DNA for the CDR3 is TGTGCCAGCAGTACACGACTGGGAAGCTCCTACAATGAGCAGTTCTTC. This chain connects TRBV6-1 to TRBJ2-1; no clear D gene. The germline V and J ends were trimmed by 5 bases and 0 bases, with 14 bases remaining between them. The germline V gene encodes CDR1 MNHNS and CDR2 SASEGT. This CDR3 contains 16 residues.

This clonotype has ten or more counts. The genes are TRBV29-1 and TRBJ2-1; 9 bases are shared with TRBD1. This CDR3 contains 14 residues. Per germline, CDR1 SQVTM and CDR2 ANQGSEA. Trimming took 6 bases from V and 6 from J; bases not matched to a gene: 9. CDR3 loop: CSVDRGTSINEQFF. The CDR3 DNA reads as TGCAGCGTAGACAGGGGGACGTCCATCAATGAGCAGTTCTTC.

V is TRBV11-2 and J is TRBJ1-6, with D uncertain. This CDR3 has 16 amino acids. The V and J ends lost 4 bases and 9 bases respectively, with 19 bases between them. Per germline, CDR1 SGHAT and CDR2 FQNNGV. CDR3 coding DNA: TGTGCCAGCAGCTCCCGGATGGGAGGGAGCGGTTCACCCCTCCACTTT. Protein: CASSSRMGGSGSPLHF. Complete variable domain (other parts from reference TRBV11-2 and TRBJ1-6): EAGVAQSPRYKIIEKRQSVAFWCNPISGHATLYWYQQILGQGPKLLIQFQNNGVVDDSQLPKDRFSAERLKGVDSTLKIQPAKLEDSAVYLCASSSRMGGSGSPLHFGNGTRLTVT.

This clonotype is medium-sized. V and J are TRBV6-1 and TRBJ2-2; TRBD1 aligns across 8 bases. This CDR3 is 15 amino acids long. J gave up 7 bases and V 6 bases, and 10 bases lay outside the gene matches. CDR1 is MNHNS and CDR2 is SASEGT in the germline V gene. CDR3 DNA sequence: TGTGCCAGCAGAGCAGGGGGCCGGGCCGACGGGGAGCTGTTTTTT. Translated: CASRAGGRADGELFF.

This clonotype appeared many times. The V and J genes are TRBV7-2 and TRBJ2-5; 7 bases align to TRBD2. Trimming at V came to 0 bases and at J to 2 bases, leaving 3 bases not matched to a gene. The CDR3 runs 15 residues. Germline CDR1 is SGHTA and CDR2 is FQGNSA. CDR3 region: CASSLAGGIQETQYF. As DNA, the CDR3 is TGTGCCAGCAGCTTAGCGGGAGGGATACAAGAGACCCAGTACTTC.

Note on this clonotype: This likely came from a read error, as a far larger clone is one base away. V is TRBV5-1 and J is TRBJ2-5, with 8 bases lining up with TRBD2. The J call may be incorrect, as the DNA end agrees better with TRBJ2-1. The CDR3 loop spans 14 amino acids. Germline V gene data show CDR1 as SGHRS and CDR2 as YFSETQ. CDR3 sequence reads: CASIPSGRVYEQFF. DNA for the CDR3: TGCGCCAGCATCCCGTCCGGGAGGGTGTATGAGCAGTTCTTC.

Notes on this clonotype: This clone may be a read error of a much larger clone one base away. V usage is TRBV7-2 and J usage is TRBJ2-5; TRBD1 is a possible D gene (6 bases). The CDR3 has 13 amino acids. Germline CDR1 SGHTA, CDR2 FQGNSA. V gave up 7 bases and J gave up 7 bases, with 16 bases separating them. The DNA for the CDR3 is TGTGCCAGCATGGAGGACAGTCTGCCGACCCAGTACTTC. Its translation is CASMEDSLPTQYF.

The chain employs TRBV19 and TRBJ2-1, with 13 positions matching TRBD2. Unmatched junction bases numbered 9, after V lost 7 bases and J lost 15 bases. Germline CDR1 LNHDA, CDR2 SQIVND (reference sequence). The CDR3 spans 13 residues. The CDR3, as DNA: TGTGCCAGTACCCTAGGGACTAGCGGGACCTCGTTCTTC. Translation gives CASTLGTSGTSFF.

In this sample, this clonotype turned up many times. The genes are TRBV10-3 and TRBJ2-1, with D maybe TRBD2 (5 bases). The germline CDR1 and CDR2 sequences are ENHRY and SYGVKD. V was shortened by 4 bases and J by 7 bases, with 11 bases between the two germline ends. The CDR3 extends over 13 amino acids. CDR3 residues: CAISGRTENEQFF. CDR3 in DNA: TGTGCCATCAGTGGCAGGACTGAAAATGAGCAGTTCTTC.

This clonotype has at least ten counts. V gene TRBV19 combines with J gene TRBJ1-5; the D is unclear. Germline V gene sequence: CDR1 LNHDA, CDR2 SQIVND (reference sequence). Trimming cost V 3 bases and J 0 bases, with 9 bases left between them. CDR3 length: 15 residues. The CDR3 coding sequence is TGTGCCAGTAGTATGAACGGGCTTAGCAATCAGCCCCAGCATTTT. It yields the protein CASSMNGLSNQPQHF.

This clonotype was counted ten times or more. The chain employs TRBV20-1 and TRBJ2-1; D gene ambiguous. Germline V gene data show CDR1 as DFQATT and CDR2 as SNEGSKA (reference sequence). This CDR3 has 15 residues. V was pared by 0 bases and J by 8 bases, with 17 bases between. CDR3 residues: CSARDRSTVGDEQFF. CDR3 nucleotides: TGCAGTGCTAGAGATCGGTCTACCGTCGGCGATGAGCAGTTCTTC.

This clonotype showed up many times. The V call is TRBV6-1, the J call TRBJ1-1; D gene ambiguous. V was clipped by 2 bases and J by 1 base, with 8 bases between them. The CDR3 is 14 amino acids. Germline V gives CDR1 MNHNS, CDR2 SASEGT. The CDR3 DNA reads TGTGCCAGCAGTGAAATAGGTGCGAACACTGAAGCTTTCTTT. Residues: CASSEIGANTEAFF.

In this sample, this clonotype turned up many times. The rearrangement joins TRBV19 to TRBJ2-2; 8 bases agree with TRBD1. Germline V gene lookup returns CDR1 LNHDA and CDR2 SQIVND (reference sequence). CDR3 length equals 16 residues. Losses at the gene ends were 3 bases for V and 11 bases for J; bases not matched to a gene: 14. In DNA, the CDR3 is TGTGCCAGTAGTATCGGACAGGGCCCCCTGTTTCCCGAGCTGTTTTTT. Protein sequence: CASSIGQGPLFPELFF.

The CDR3 reads CASSARPQTSYNEQFF. CDR3 sequence (DNA): TGCGCCAGCAGCGCGAGACCGCAAACCTCCTACAATGAGCAGTTCTTC. The J gene is TRBJ2-1, the V gene TRBV5-1; D unclear. There are 16 residues in the CDR3. Trimming stripped 4 bases from V and 0 bases from J, with 14 bases between. Per germline, CDR1 SGHRS and CDR2 YFSETQ. Full variable domain (rest looked up from reference TRBV5-1 and TRBJ2-1): KAGVTQTPRYLIKTRGQQVTLSCSPISGHRSVSWYQQTPGQGLQFLFEYFSETQRNKGNFPGRFSGRQFSNSRSEMNVSTLELGDSALYLCASSARPQTSYNEQFFGPGTRLTVL.

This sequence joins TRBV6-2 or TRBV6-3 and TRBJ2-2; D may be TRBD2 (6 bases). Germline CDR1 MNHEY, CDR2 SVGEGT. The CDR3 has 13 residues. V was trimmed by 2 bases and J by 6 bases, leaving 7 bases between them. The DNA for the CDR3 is TGTGCCAGCAGTTACGGGACTGCCGGGGAGCTGTTTTTT. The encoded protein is CASSYGTAGELFF.

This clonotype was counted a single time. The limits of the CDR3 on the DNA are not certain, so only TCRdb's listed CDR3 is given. This CDR3 reads CASSEGGGWLHLRF. The chain carries TRBV9 and TRBJ2-6; the DNA was not used to check the table's D call, TRBD1. The CDR3 length is 14 residues, termini included. The germline V gene has CDR1 SGDLS and CDR2 YYNGEE.